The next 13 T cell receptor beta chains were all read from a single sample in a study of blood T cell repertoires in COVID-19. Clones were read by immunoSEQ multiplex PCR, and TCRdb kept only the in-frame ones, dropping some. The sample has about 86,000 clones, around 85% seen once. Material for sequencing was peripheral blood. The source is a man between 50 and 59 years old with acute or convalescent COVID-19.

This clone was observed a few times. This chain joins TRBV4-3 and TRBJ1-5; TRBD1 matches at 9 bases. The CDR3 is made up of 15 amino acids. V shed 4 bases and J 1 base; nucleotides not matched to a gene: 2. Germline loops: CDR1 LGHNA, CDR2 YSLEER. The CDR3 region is CASSRGQGSNQPQHF. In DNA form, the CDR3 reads TGCGCCAGCAGCCGGGGACAGGGAAGCAATCAGCCCCAGCATTTT.

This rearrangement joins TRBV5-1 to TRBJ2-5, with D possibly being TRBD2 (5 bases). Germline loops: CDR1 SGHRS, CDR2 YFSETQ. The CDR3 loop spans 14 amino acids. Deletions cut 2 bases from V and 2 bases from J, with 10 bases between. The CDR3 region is CASSLDYSQETQYF. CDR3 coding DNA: TGCGCCAGCAGCTTAGACTACTCACAAGAGACCCAGTACTTC.

The CDR3: CASSLIGLTGNEQYF. For the CDR3, the DNA is TGTGCCAGCAGCTTAATAGGACTAACGGGTAACGAGCAGTACTTC. The chain carries TRBV7-2 and TRBJ2-7; possibly TRBD2 for D (6 bases). The CDR3 is made up of 15 amino acids. V was trimmed by 2 bases and J by 5 bases, leaving 16 bases between them. CDR1 and CDR2 (germline): SGHTA, FQGNSA.

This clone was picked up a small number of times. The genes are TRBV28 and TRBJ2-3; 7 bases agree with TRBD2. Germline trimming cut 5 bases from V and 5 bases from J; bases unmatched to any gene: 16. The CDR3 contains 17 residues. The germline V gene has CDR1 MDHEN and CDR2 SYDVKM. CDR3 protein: CASSPARGLEGGDTQYF. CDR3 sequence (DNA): TGTGCCAGCAGTCCCGCCCGTGGACTAGAAGGAGGAGATACGCAGTATTTT.

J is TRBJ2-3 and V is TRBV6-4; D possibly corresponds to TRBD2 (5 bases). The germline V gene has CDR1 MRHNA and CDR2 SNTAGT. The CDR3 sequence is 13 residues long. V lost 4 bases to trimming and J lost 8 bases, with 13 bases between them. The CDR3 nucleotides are TGTGCCAGCAGTGGGGAGTCCCGGGGTACGCAGTATTTT. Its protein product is CASSGESRGTQYF.

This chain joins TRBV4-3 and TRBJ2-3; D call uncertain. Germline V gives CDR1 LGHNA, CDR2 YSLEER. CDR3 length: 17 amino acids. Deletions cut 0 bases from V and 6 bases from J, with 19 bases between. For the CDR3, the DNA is TGCGCCAGCAGCCAAGAAGTTCAGGATCCTACCGCGGATACGCAGTATTTT. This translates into CASSQEVQDPTADTQYF.

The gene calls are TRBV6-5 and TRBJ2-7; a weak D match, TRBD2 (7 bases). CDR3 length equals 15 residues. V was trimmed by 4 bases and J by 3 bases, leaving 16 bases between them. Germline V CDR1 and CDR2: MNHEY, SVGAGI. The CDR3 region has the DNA TGTGCCAGCAGTTGGGACTGGGGGGGCGTCTACGAGCAGTACTTC. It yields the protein CASSWDWGGVYEQYF.

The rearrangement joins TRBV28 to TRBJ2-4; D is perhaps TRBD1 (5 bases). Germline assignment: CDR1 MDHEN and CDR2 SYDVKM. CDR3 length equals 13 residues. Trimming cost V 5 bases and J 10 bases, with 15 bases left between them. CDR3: CASSPPDSKIQYF. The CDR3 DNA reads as TGTGCCAGCAGTCCGCCCGACAGCAAAATTCAGTACTTC.

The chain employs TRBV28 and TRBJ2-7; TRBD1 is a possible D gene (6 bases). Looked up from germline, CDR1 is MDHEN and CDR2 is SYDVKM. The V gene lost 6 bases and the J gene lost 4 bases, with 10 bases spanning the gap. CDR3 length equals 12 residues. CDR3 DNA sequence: TGTGCCAGCAGCCCCGGACAGTACGAGCAGTACTTC. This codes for CASSPGQYEQYF.

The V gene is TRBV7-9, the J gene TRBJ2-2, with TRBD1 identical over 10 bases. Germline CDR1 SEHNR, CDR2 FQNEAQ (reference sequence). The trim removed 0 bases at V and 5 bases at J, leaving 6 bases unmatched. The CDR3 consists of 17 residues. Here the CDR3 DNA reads TGTGCCAGCAGCTTAGCCCCGACAGGGGGCGCAACCGGGGAGCTGTTTTTT. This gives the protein CASSLAPTGGATGELFF. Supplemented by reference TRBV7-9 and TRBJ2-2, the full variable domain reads DTGVSQNPRHKITKRGQNVTFRCDPISEHNRLYWYRQTLGQGPEFLTYFQNEAQLEKSRLLSDRFSAERPKGSFSTLEIQRTEQGDSAMYLCASSLAPTGGATGELFFGEGSRLTVL.

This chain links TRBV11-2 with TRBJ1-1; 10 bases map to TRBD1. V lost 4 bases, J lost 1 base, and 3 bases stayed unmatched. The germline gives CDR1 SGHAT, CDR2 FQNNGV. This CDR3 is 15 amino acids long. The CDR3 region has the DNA TGTGCCAGCAGCTCGGGACAGGGGTCGAACACTGAAGCTTTCTTT. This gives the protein CASSSGQGSNTEAFF. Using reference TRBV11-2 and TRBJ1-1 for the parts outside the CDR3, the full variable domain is EAGVAQSPRYKIIEKRQSVAFWCNPISGHATLYWYQQILGQGPKLLIQFQNNGVVDDSQLPKDRFSAERLKGVDSTLKIQPAKLEDSAVYLCASSSGQGSNTEAFFGQGTRLTVV.

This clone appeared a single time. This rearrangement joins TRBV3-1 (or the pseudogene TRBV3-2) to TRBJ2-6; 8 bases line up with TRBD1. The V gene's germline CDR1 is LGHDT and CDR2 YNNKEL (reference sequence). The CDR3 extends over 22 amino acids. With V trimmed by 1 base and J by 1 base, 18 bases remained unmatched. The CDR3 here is CASSQVSRWAGGVRSGANVLTF. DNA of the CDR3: TGTGCCAGCAGCCAAGTTAGTCGGTGGGCAGGGGGCGTTCGGTCTGGGGCCAACGTCCTGACTTTC.

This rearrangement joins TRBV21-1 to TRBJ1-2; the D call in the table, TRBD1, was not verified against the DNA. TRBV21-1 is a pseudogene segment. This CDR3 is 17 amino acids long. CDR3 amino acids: CASSKVKTQGANSGYTF. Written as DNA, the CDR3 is TGTGCCAGCAGCAAAGTAAAAACACAGGGGGCGAATAGTGGCTACACCTTC.